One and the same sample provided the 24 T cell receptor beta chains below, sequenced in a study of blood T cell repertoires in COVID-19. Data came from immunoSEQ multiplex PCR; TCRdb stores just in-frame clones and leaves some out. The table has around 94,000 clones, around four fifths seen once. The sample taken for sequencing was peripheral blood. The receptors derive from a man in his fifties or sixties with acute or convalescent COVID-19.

The CDR3, as DNA: TGTGCCATCAGTGAGGGGACAGGAGCCTATGGCTACACCTTC. It codes for CAISEGTGAYGYTF. J is TRBJ1-2 and V is TRBV10-3, with 8 positions matching TRBD1. The trim removed 2 bases at V and 4 bases at J, leaving 3 bases unmatched. The CDR3 covers 14 residues. Germline CDR1 and CDR2: ENHRY and SYGVKD.

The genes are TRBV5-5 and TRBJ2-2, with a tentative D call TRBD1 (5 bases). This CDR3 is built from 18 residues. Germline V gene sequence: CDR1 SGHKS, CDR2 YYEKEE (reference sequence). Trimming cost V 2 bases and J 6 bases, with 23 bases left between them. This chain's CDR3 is CASSFTGSLPFDAGELFF. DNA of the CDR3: TGTGCCAGCAGCTTCACAGGTAGTCTGCCCTTCGACGCCGGGGAGCTGTTTTTT.

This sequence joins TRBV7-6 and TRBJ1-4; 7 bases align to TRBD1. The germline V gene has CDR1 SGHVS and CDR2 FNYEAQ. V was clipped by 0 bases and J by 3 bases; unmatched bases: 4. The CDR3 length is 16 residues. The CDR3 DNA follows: TGTGCCAGCAGCTTAGCCGACAGGGCCCCTAATGAAAAACTGTTTTTT. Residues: CASSLADRAPNEKLFF.

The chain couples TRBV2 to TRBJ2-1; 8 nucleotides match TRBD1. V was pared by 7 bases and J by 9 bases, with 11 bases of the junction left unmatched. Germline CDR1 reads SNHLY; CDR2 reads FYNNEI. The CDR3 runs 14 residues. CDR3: CASILGQGRSEQFF. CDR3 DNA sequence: TGTGCCAGCATACTCGGACAGGGTCGTAGTGAGCAGTTCTTC.

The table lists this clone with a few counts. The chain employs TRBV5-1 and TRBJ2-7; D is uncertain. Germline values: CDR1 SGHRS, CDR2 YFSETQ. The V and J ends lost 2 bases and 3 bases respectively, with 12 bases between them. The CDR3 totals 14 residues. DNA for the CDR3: TGCGCCAGCAGCTTCGGTTCGGAGTACTACGAGCAGTACTTC. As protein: CASSFGSEYYEQYF.

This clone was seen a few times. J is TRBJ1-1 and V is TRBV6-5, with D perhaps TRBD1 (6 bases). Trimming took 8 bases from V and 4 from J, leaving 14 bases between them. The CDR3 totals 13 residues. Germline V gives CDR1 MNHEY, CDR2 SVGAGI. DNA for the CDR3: TGTGCCAGCCTCCCCCGGGGGGCCACTGAAGCTTTCTTT. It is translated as CASLPRGATEAFF.

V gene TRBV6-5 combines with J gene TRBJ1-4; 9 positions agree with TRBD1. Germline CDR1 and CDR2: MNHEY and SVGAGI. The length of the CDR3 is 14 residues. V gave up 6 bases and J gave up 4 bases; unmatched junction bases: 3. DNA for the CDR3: TGTGCCAGCAGCGGGACAGGGAATAATGAAAAACTGTTTTTT. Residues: CASSGTGNNEKLFF.

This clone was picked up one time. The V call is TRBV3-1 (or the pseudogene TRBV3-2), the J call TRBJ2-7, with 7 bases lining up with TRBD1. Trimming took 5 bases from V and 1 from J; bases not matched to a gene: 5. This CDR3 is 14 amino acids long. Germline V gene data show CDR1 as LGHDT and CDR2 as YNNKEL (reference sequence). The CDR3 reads CASSARQGSYEQYF. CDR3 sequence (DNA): TGTGCCAGCAGCGCCCGACAGGGATCCTACGAGCAGTACTTC.

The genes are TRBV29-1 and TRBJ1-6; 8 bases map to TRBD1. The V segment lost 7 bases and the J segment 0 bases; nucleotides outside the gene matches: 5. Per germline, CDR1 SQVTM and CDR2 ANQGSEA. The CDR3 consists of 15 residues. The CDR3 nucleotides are TGCAGCGCAAGACAGGGGAGCTCCTATAATTCACCCCTCCACTTT. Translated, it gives CSARQGSSYNSPLHF. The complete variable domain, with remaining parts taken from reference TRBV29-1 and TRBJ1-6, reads SAVISQKPSRDICQRGTSLTIQCQVDSQVTMMFWYRQQPGQSLTLIATANQGSEATYESGFVIDKFPISRPNLTFSTLTVSNMSPEDSSIYLCSARQGSSYNSPLHFGNGTRLTVT.

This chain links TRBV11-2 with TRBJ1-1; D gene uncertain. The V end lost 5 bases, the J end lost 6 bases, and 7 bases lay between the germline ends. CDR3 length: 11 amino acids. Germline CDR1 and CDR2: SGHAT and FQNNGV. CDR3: CASSTVAEAFF. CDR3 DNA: TGTGCCAGCAGCACAGTCGCTGAAGCTTTCTTT. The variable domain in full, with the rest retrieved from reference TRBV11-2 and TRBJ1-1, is EAGVAQSPRYKIIEKRQSVAFWCNPISGHATLYWYQQILGQGPKLLIQFQNNGVVDDSQLPKDRFSAERLKGVDSTLKIQPAKLEDSAVYLCASSTVAEAFFGQGTRLTVV.

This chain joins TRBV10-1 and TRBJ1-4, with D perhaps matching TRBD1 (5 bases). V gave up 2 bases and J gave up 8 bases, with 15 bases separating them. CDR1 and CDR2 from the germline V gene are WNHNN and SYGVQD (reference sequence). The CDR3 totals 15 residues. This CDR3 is CASSERGTGEEKLFF. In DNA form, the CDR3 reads TGCGCCAGCAGTGAGAGAGGGACGGGAGAGGAAAAACTGTTTTTT.

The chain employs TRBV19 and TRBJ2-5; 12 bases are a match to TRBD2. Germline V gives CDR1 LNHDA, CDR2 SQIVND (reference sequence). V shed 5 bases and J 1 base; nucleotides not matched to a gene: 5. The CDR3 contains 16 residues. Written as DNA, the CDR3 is TGTGCCAGTAGTCCTGGACTAGCGGGGTTCCAAGAGACCCAGTACTTC. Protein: CASSPGLAGFQETQYF.

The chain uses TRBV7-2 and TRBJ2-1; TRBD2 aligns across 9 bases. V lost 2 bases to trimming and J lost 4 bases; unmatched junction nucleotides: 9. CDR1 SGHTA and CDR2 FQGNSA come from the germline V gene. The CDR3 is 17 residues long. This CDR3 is CASSLSSSGERYNEQFF. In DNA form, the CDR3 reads TGTGCCAGCAGCTTATCTTCTAGCGGGGAACGATACAATGAGCAGTTCTTC.

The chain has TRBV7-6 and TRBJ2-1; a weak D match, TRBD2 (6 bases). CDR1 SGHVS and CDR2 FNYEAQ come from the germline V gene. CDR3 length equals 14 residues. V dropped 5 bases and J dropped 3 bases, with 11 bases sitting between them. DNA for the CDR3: TGTGCCAGCAGCCCCGCCGGGGGCTACAATGAGCAGTTCTTC. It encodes CASSPAGGYNEQFF.

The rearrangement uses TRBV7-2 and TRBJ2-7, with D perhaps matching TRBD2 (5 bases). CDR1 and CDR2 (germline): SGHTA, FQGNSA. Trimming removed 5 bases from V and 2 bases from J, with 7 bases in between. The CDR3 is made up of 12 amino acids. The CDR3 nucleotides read TGTGCCAGCAGCGAGCGGACCTACGAGCAGTACTTC. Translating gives CASSERTYEQYF.

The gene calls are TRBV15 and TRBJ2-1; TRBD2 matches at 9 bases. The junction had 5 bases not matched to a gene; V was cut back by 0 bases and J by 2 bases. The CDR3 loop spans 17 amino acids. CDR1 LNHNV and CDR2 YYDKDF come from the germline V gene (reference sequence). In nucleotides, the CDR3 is TGTGCCACCAGCAGAGATCGGGCGGGAGGGCCCTACAATGAGCAGTTCTTC. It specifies CATSRDRAGGPYNEQFF.

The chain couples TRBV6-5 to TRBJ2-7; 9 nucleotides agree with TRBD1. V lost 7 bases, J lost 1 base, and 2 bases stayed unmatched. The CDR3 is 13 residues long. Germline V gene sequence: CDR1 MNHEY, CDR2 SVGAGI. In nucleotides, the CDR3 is TGTGCCAGCACGGGGACAGGGTCCTACGAGCAGTACTTC. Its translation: CASTGTGSYEQYF.

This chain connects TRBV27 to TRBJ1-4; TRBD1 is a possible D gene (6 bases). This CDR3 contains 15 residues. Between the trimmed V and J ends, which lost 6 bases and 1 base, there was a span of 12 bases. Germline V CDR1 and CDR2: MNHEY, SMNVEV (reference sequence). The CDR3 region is CASSYTGQTNEKLFF. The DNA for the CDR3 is TGTGCCAGCAGCTACACAGGGCAAACTAATGAAAAACTGTTTTTT.

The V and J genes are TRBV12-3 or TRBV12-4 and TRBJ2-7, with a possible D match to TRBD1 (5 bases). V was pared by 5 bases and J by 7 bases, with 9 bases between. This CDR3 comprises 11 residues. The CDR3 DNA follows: TGTGCCAGCAGTACCCGACAGGAGCAGTACTTC. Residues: CASSTRQEQYF.

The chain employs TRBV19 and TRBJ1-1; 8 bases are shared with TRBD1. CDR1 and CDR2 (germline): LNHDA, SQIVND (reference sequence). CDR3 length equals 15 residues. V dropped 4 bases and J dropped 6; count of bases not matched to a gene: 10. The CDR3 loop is CASSKFGTGPSEAFF. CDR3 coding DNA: TGTGCCAGTAGTAAGTTCGGGACAGGTCCTTCTGAAGCTTTCTTT.

The CDR3 DNA reads TGTGCCAGTGGGACAGGGTCCACAGATACGCAGTATTTT. Encoded protein: CASGTGSTDTQYF. The chain carries TRBV19 and TRBJ2-3; 9 nucleotides line up with TRBD1. CDR1 and CDR2 from the germline V gene are LNHDA and SQIVND (reference sequence). This CDR3 is 13 amino acids long. After removal of 8 bases from V and 2 bases from J, the junction contained 2 bases not matched to a gene.

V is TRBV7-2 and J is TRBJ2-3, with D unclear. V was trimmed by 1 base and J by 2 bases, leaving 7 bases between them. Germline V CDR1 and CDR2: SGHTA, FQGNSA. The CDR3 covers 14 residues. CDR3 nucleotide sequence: TGTGCCAGCAGCTTAGTTATATCCACAGATACGCAGTATTTT. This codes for CASSLVISTDTQYF.

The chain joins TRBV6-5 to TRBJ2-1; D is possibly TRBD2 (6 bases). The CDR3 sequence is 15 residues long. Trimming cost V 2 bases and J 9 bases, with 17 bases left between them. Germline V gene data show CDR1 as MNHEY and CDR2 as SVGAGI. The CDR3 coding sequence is TGTGCCAGCAGTTACGGGTCGGGAGCCCACGGTGAGCAGTTCTTC. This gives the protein CASSYGSGAHGEQFF.

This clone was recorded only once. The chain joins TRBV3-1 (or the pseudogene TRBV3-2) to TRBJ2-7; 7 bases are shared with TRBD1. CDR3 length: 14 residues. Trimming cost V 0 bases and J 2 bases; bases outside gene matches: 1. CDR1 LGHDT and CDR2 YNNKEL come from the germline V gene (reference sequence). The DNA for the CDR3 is TGTGCCAGCAGCCAAGAAGGGGGCCCCTACGAGCAGTACTTC. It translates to CASSQEGGPYEQYF.